This T cell receptor beta chain is drawn from a study of cytotoxic CD8 clonotypes in ibrutinib-treated CLL. Findings and limits, study-wide: Among the clonotypes, public ones were uncommon and contracted or held stable on treatment.

This table comes from immunoSEQ multiplex PCR, and its TCRdb copy is limited to in-frame clones, with some not included. The sample has 250,000 to 350,000 clones; approximately 79% are singletons. To note about this clone: No antigen is known for it.

Sequenced here: PBMCs, sampled at disease progression, from a patient treated with ibrutinib. This TCR was sampled from a human donor with chronic lymphocytic leukemia.

CDR3 region: CASAHGLSSYEQYF. The CDR3 DNA is TGTGCCAGCGCACACGGACTCAGCTCCTACGAGCAGTACTTC. The chain recombines TRBV27 with TRBJ2-7; D perhaps matches TRBD2 (5 bases). From germline, CDR1 is MNHEY and CDR2 SMNVEV (reference sequence). Trimming shortened V by 8 bases and J by 0 bases, and 14 bases separated the two germline ends. The CDR3 extends over 14 amino acids.